This T cell receptor (beta chain) was identified during a study of blood T cell repertoires in COVID-19. Study-wide context: Whether acute or convalescent, the COVID-19 samples came from the United States, Italy and Spain. The analysed material was cDNA or gDNA that came from T cells, B-cell-depleted T cells, or PBMCs.

Repertoires were generated with immunoSEQ multiplex PCR, while TCRdb's copy carries only in-frame clones and drops some. The table shows 310,000 or so clones, with roughly 90% occurring only once. Researchers sorted participants into cohorts using their self-reported clinical history. Each recovered donor of Cohort 3 presented with two negative PCRs, clearance, or symptom resolution. The sample consisted of PBMCs or T cells enriched from blood (not recorded which). This clonotype originated in a woman aged 18-29 years who had recovered from COVID-19.

CDR3 nucleotide sequence: TGCAGCGCATTCGGGGGGGTGAACACTGAAGCTTTCTTT. This sequence encodes CSAFGGVNTEAFF. The rearrangement uses TRBV29-1 and TRBJ1-1; D is possibly TRBD1 (5 bases). CDR1 and CDR2 (germline): SQVTM, ANQGSEA. V was trimmed by 7 bases and J by 0 bases, leaving 12 bases between them. The CDR3 has 13 amino acids.